The T cell receptor beta chain under discussion was sequenced for a study of T cell repertoires in cytomegalovirus infection. At the level of the study: Selection of CMV epitopes for the study included recently identified HLA-C-restricted and well-studied HLA-B-restricted ones. Public TCR beta signature analysis indicated the presence of both CMV infection and matching HLA type. Notes on the study in general: The study found HLA-C-restricted CMV-specific TCR beta clonotypes dominating the ex vivo response. Pooled public TCR beta family frequency picked out CMV carriers with the relevant HLA.

A remark on this clonotype: Its target is not known.

TCRdb re-called the reads through MiXCR, storing one row per CDR3 protein. The data contain roughly 860,000 distinct CDR3 sequences, approximately 32% of them singletons. Germline CDR1 SEHNR, CDR2 FQNEAQ (reference sequence). This CDR3 spans 14 amino acids. This TCR was sampled from a human donor in good health (CMV status not recorded). Some clones in this sample may be carry-over from other donors' samples. This material consisted of cultured CD8+ T cells from PBMCs, taken from culture after CMV antigen stimulation. The chain employs TRBV7-9 and TRBJ2-7; D may correspond to TRBD1 or TRBD2 (6 bases each). CDR3 in amino acids: CASSSHRDSCEQYV. The CDR3 DNA is TGTGCCAGCAGCTCCCACAGGGACTCCTGCGAGCAGTACGTC.